These 31 T cell receptor beta chains share one sample of origin, sequenced in a study of cytomegalovirus exposure and HLA in healthy donors. PCR was performed using 60 Vbeta and 13 Jbeta primers. TCRdb's copy holds only in-frame clones and misses some; the assay was immunoSEQ multiplex PCR. This table has over 80,000 clones, around four fifths appearing once. The sample was PBMCs. These receptors all stem from a woman aged 40 to 49 in good health and CMV-seronegative.

This sequence joins TRBV28 and TRBJ1-1, with a possible D match to TRBD1 (6 bases). The CDR3 length is 16 residues. Germline V gives CDR1 MDHEN, CDR2 SYDVKM. Deletions cut 6 bases from V and 1 base from J, with 18 bases between. The CDR3 coding sequence is TGTGCCAGCAGAACCTACAGGGATTCGTGGAACACTGAAGCTTTCTTT. Translated: CASRTYRDSWNTEAFF.

Worth noting for this clone: This same CDR3 is encoded by further DNA sequences in the sample. The V gene is TRBV6-5, the J gene TRBJ1-1; 8 bases align to TRBD1. In germline, CDR1 is MNHEY, CDR2 SVGAGI. The CDR3 contains 12 residues. V lost 6 bases and J lost 5; bases outside the gene matches: 2. This CDR3 reads CASSTGGTEAFF. The CDR3 DNA sequence: TGTGCCAGCAGCACAGGGGGGACTGAAGCTTTCTTT.

V is TRBV5-1 and J is TRBJ1-2; D perhaps matches TRBD1 (6 bases). V lost 0 bases to trimming and J lost 7 bases, with 22 bases between them. The CDR3 extends over 17 amino acids. Germline CDR1 and CDR2: SGHRS and YFSETQ. CDR3 protein: CASSLAGSAGAQGGYTF. As DNA, the CDR3 is TGCGCCAGCAGCTTGGCCGGTTCAGCGGGGGCGCAGGGTGGCTACACCTTC.

The chain links TRBV30 to TRBJ1-1, with 8 bases fitting TRBD1. J was trimmed by 7 bases and V by 4 bases; bases with no gene match: 5. The V gene's germline CDR1 is GTSNPN and CDR2 SVGIG (reference sequence). The CDR3 consists of 12 residues. The CDR3 region has the DNA TGTGCCTGGAAGGGACAGGCGAATGAAGCTTTCTTT. Translating gives CAWKGQANEAFF.

CDR3 protein: CAWSSWGGGEKLFF. In DNA form, the CDR3 reads TGTGCCTGGAGTTCGTGGGGGGGCGGCGAAAAACTGTTTTTT. The chain carries TRBV30 and TRBJ1-4, with D possibly matching TRBD1 (6 bases). This CDR3 has 14 amino acids. Germline V gene data show CDR1 as GTSNPN and CDR2 as SVGIG (reference sequence). Deletions cut 2 bases from V and 8 bases from J, with 15 bases between.

The rearrangement uses TRBV19 and TRBJ1-5, with 7 bases identical to TRBD1. The CDR3 consists of 15 residues. J was trimmed by 6 bases and V by 6 bases; bases with no gene match: 11. Germline assignment: CDR1 LNHDA and CDR2 SQIVND (reference sequence). The CDR3 sequence: CASRPTGPRGQPQHF. In DNA form, the CDR3 reads TGTGCCAGTAGGCCGACAGGGCCACGGGGTCAGCCCCAGCATTTT.

This rearrangement joins TRBV23-1 to TRBJ1-5; no reliable D call. TRBV23-1 is noted as an ORF with a role that remains uncertain. The CDR3 contains 17 residues. V was cut by 0 bases and J by 0 bases, with 12 bases left in between. The CDR3 region is CASSQSAALYSNQPQHF. CDR3 DNA: TGCGCCAGCAGTCAATCGGCGGCATTGTATAGCAATCAGCCCCAGCATTTT.

This clone has a handful of counts. The V call is TRBV6-1, the J call TRBJ1-1, with 7 bases aligning to TRBD1. Per the germline V gene, CDR1 is MNHNS and CDR2 is SASEGT. With V trimmed by 8 bases and J by 5 bases, 8 bases remained unmatched. The CDR3 is 13 residues long. CDR3 sequence (DNA): TGTGCCAGCCGGACAGGAGGGAGGACTGAAGCTTTCTTT. This sequence encodes CASRTGGRTEAFF.

The J gene is TRBJ2-7, the V gene TRBV7-2; perhaps TRBD2 as D (6 bases). V was cut by 0 bases and J by 7 bases, with 13 bases left in between. The CDR3 sequence is 14 residues long. The germline CDR1 and CDR2 sequences are SGHTA and FQGNSA. The CDR3 sequence is CASSLAGGRMEQYF. DNA for the CDR3: TGTGCCAGCAGCTTAGCGGGGGGAAGGATGGAGCAGTACTTC. Based on the CDR3 plus reference TRBV7-2 and TRBJ2-7, the full variable domain is GAGVSQSPSNKVTEKGKDVELRCDPISGHTALYWYRQSLGQGLEFLIYFQGNSAPDKSGLPSDRFSAERTGGSVSTLTIQRTQQEDSAVYLCASSLAGGRMEQYFGPGTRLTVT.

This rearrangement joins TRBV15 to TRBJ2-1, with 10 bases matching TRBD2. V was clipped by 2 bases and J by 5 bases; unmatched bases: 9. The CDR3 has 17 residues. Germline V gene data show CDR1 as LNHNV and CDR2 as YYDKDF (reference sequence). CDR3 in amino acids: CATSRLIAGGMNNEQFF. In DNA, the CDR3 is TGTGCCACCAGCAGACTAATAGCGGGAGGCATGAACAATGAGCAGTTCTTC.

This chain connects TRBV6-4 to TRBJ2-3; 9 bases align to TRBD2. Germline V gene data show CDR1 as MRHNA and CDR2 as SNTAGT. The CDR3 spans 14 residues. With V trimmed by 5 bases and J by 2 bases, 2 bases remained unmatched. CDR3 residues: CASSTSGYTDTQYF. The CDR3 region has the DNA TGTGCCAGCAGTACTAGCGGGTACACAGATACGCAGTATTTT.

The chain employs TRBV30 and TRBJ2-5; 10 bases are a match to TRBD2. The end of the DNA is better explained by TRBJ2-7, so the J call may be wrong. The germline V gene encodes CDR1 GTSNPN and CDR2 SVGIG (reference sequence). There are 17 residues in the CDR3. The CDR3 spells CAWSVRTSGLSSYEQYF. The DNA for the CDR3 is TGTGCCTGGAGTGTAAGGACTAGCGGTTTGAGCTCCTACGAGCAGTACTTC.

A single count supports this clone. J is TRBJ1-4 and V is TRBV6-5; 8 bases fit TRBD1. The V gene's germline CDR1 is MNHEY and CDR2 SVGAGI. There are 14 residues in the CDR3. The ends lost 6 bases at V and 4 bases at J; junction bases unmatched: 4. The CDR3 loop reads CASSRDRSNEKLFF. DNA for the CDR3: TGTGCCAGCAGCCGGGACAGGAGTAATGAAAAACTGTTTTTT.

This clone has only a few counts. The CDR3, as DNA: TGTGCCAGCAGCGCTCGTGACAGGTTGAACACTGAAGCTTTCTTT. Translating it yields CASSARDRLNTEAFF. The chain links TRBV11-2 to TRBJ1-1; D might be TRBD1 (6 bases). The CDR3 extends over 15 amino acids. The V gene's germline CDR1 is SGHAT and CDR2 FQNNGV. The V and J ends lost 5 bases and 0 bases respectively, with 13 bases between them.

In its sample, this clone was seen a few times. The chain has TRBV5-4 and TRBJ2-3; 7 nucleotides align to TRBD1. J gave up 3 bases and V 2 bases, and 6 bases lay outside the gene matches. CDR3 length: 15 residues. Germline V lookup: CDR1 SGHNT, CDR2 YYREEE (reference sequence). The CDR3 DNA follows: TGTGCCAGCAGCTTTAGGGGACAGAGGACAGATACGCAGTATTTT. Translation gives CASSFRGQRTDTQYF. The variable domain in full, completed from reference TRBV5-4 and TRBJ2-3, reads ETGVTQSPTHLIKTRGQQVTLRCSSQSGHNTVSWYQQALGQGPQFIFQYYREEENGRGNFPPRFSGLQFPNYSSELNVNALELDDSALYLCASSFRGQRTDTQYFGPGTRLTVL.

This clone showed up just a few times. The chain carries TRBV29-1 and TRBJ1-1; 8 positions agree with TRBD1. Germline CDR1 and CDR2: SQVTM and ANQGSEA. The ends lost 7 bases at V and 1 base at J; junction bases unmatched: 8. This CDR3 has 14 amino acids. The CDR3 DNA reads TGCAGCGCCAAGGACAGGGCCTCGAACACTGAAGCTTTCTTT. This encodes CSAKDRASNTEAFF. Combining the CDR3 with reference TRBV29-1 and TRBJ1-1 gives the whole variable domain SAVISQKPSRDICQRGTSLTIQCQVDSQVTMMFWYRQQPGQSLTLIATANQGSEATYESGFVIDKFPISRPNLTFSTLTVSNMSPEDSSIYLCSAKDRASNTEAFFGQGTRLTVV.

On this clone itself: Other DNA sequences in the sample encode the same CDR3. The gene calls are TRBV4-3 and TRBJ2-3, with 11 bases that match TRBD2. The CDR3 spans 16 residues. V dropped 3 bases and J dropped 2; count of bases not matched to a gene: 4. Per the germline V gene, CDR1 is LGHNA and CDR2 is YSLEER. CDR3 nucleotides: TGCGCCAGCAGCCATATAGCGGGAGGGAACACAGATACGCAGTATTTT. Translating gives CASSHIAGGNTDTQYF.

The chain is built from TRBV28 and TRBJ1-2; no definite D call. The germline V gene encodes CDR1 MDHEN and CDR2 SYDVKM. The V and J ends lost 5 bases and 7 bases respectively, with 14 bases between them. There are 13 residues in the CDR3. The CDR3, as DNA: TGTGCCAGCAGTGGCGCAGGTTGGGCTGGCTACACCTTC. Translated, it gives CASSGAGWAGYTF.

This clone appeared once. The gene calls are TRBV7-9 and TRBJ2-7; TRBD1 matches at 8 bases. The CDR3 extends over 16 amino acids. With 5 bases clipped from V and 0 bases from J, the junction kept 9 bases outside the gene matches. Germline V gives CDR1 SEHNR, CDR2 FQNEAQ (reference sequence). Here the CDR3 DNA reads TGTGCCAGCAGCCCTCCAGGACAGGGTTTCTCCTACGAGCAGTACTTC. It is translated as CASSPPGQGFSYEQYF.

The J gene is TRBJ2-3, the V gene TRBV11-3, with TRBD1 as a possible D gene (6 bases). CDR1 and CDR2 (germline): SGHNT, YENEEA. The V end was cut by 4 bases, the J end by 8 bases, with 10 bases between. The CDR3 sequence is 12 residues long. CDR3 sequence (DNA): TGTGCCAGCAGCTCGGGACAACGTACGCAGTATTTT. Translation gives CASSSGQRTQYF.

The chain uses TRBV5-8 and TRBJ1-2; perhaps TRBD1 as D (6 bases). This CDR3 comprises 11 residues. Germline lookup yields CDR1 SGHTS and CDR2 YDEGEE. V lost 5 bases and J 6 bases, leaving 8 bases between the germline ends. The CDR3 DNA sequence: TGTGCCAGCAGAGGGGGGGATGGCTACACCTTC. This gives the protein CASRGGDGYTF.

The chain links TRBV19 to TRBJ2-3, with D perhaps matching TRBD1 (5 bases). This CDR3 is 17 amino acids long. Trimming removed 3 bases at V and 3 bases at J, with 19 bases between. Per germline, CDR1 LNHDA and CDR2 SQIVND (reference sequence). CDR3 loop: CASSISGPQRRTDTQYF. CDR3 DNA: TGTGCCAGTAGTATCTCAGGGCCGCAACGACGGACAGATACGCAGTATTTT.

The rearrangement uses TRBV15 and TRBJ2-7, with 9 bases identical to TRBD1. Germline assignment: CDR1 LNHNV and CDR2 YYDKDF (reference sequence). The CDR3 covers 15 residues. V gave up 11 bases and J gave up 3 bases; unmatched junction bases: 14. The chain's CDR3 is CAASPPPGQGYEQYF. The CDR3 region has the DNA TGTGCCGCTTCCCCACCTCCGGGACAGGGCTACGAGCAGTACTTC.

The chain uses TRBV28 and TRBJ1-3; D is unclear. Germline assignment: CDR1 MDHEN and CDR2 SYDVKM. V lost 4 bases, J lost 1 base, and 26 bases lay in between. This CDR3 has 20 amino acids. The CDR3 loop is CASSSEWAALQSLSGNTIYF. In DNA form, the CDR3 reads TGTGCCAGCAGTTCCGAGTGGGCAGCCCTACAATCCTTATCTGGAAACACCATATATTTT.

V usage is TRBV11-2 and J usage is TRBJ2-1; TRBD1 is a possible D gene (6 bases). The CDR3 has 16 amino acids. Trimming pared 6 bases from V and 8 bases from J, leaving 23 bases between. Germline CDR1 reads SGHAT; CDR2 reads FQNNGV. The CDR3 DNA reads as TGTGCCAGCAGAACCATCCGGAACAGGGCTGGCGATGAGCAGTTCTTC. It is translated as CASRTIRNRAGDEQFF.

The chain carries TRBV11-3 and TRBJ1-1; 12 bases map to TRBD1. V lost 3 bases, J lost 1 base, and 15 bases stayed unmatched. Germline CDR1 SGHNT, CDR2 YENEEA. The CDR3 is 20 residues long. The CDR3 protein is CASSLEVRDRGRTANTEAFF. CDR3 in DNA: TGTGCCAGCAGCTTGGAAGTCCGGGACAGGGGGCGAACGGCGAACACTGAAGCTTTCTTT.

V is TRBV28 and J is TRBJ2-5; possible D gene TRBD2, 5 bases. Looked up from germline, CDR1 is MDHEN and CDR2 is SYDVKM. The CDR3 is made up of 13 amino acids. Trimming took 3 bases from V and 11 from J, leaving 16 bases between them. CDR3 protein: CASSFPPLGEQYF. The CDR3 region has the DNA TGTGCCAGCAGTTTCCCCCCTTTGGGAGAGCAGTACTTC.

The V call is TRBV5-4, the J call TRBJ2-7, with 12 bases lining up with TRBD2. Germline CDR1 and CDR2: SGHNT and YYREEE (reference sequence). The CDR3 contains 16 residues. With 3 bases clipped from V and 6 bases from J, the junction kept 10 bases outside the gene matches. The CDR3 reads CASSSAPSGRASEQYF. In DNA, the CDR3 is TGTGCCAGCAGCTCCGCGCCTAGCGGGAGGGCCTCCGAGCAGTACTTC.

In regard to this clone: Relative to the germline gene, one junction end is altered; a read error may explain this. The chain combines TRBV6-1 with TRBJ2-1; 8 bases fit TRBD2. The CDR3 sequence is 15 residues long. CDR1 MNHNS and CDR2 SASEGT come from the germline V gene. The CDR3 DNA reads TGTGCCAGCAGGGAAGCGGGAGAGGCCTACAATGAGCAGTTCTTC. Translating it yields CASREAGEAYNEQFF.

V and J are TRBV9 and TRBJ2-7, with TRBD2 as a possible D gene (5 bases). Germline lookup yields CDR1 SGDLS and CDR2 YYNGEE. V gave up 2 bases and J gave up 0 bases, with 15 bases separating them. The CDR3 totals 16 residues. DNA for the CDR3: TGTGCCAGCAGCGTCGGGCCTAGCTCCAGCTCCTACGAGCAGTACTTC. Translating gives CASSVGPSSSSYEQYF.

This rearrangement joins TRBV28 to TRBJ2-1; D not certain. CDR3 length equals 16 residues. In germline, CDR1 is MDHEN, CDR2 SYDVKM. Trimming removed 6 bases at V and 3 bases at J, with 18 bases between. CDR3 in DNA: TGTGCCAGCAGCCCTCCTTGGTCCCAGATCTACAATGAGCAGTTCTTC. Translated: CASSPPWSQIYNEQFF.